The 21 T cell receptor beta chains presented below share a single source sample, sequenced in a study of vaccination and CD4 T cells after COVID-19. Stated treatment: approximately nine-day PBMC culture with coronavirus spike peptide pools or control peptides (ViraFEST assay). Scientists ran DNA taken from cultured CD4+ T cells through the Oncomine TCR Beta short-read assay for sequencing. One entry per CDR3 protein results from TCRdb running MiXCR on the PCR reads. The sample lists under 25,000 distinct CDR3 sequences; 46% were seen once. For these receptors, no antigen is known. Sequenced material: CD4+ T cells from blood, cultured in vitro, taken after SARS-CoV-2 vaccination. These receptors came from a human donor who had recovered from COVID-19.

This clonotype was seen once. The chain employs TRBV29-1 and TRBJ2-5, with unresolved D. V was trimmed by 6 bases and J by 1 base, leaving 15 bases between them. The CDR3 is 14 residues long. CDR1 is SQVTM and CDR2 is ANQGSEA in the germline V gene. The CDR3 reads CSVRGSGFQETQYF. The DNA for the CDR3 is TGCAGCGTCCGTGGGTCCGGTTTCCAAGAGACCCAGTACTTC.

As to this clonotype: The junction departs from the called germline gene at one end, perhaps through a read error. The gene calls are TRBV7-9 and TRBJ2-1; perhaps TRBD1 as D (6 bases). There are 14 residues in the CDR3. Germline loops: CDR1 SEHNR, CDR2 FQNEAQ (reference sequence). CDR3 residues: CASSSMSNRARLVF. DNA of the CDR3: TGTGCCAGCAGCTCGATGAGCAACAGGGCCCGACTGGTCTTC.

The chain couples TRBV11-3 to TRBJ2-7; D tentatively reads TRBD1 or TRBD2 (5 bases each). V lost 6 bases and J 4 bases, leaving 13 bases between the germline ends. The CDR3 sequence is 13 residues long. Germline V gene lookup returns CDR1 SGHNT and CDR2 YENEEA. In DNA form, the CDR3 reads TGTGCCAGCAGTAAACTGAGGGGATACGAGCAGTACTTC. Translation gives CASSKLRGYEQYF.

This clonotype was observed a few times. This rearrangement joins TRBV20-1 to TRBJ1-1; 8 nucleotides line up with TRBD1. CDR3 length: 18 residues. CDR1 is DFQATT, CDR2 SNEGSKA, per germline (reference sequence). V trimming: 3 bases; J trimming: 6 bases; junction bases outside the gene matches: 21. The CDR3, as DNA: TGCAGTGCTAGGATCCTTTGGCGGACAGGGCTTATACCCCCTGAAGCTTTCTTT. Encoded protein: CSARILWRTGLIPPEAFF.

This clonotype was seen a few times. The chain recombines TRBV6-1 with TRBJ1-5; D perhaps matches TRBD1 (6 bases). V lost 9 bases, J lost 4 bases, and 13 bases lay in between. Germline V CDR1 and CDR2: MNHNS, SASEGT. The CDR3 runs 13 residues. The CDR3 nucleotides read TGTGCCAGTGTTGACAGGTCGAATCAGCCCCAGCATTTT. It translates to CASVDRSNQPQHF.

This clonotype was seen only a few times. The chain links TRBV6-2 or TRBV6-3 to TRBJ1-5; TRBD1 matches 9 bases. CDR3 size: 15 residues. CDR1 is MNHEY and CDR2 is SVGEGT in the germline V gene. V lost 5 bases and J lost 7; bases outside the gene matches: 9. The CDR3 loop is CASSPQDRGYQPQHF. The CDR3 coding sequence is TGTGCCAGCAGTCCCCAGGACAGGGGCTACCAGCCCCAGCATTTT.

The chain's CDR3 is CASSSPSQNNSPLHF. The CDR3 DNA sequence: TGTGCCAGCAGCTCACCGTCCCAGAATAATTCACCCCTCCACTTT. The rearrangement links TRBV7-8 to TRBJ1-6; D unresolved. The CDR3 is 15 residues long. CDR1 and CDR2 (germline): SGHVS, FQNEAQ. The germline V and J ends were trimmed by 4 bases and 5 bases, with 12 bases remaining between them.

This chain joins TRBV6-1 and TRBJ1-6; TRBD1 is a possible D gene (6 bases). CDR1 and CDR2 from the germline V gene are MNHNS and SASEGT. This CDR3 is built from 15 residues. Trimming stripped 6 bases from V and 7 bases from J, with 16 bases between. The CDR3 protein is CASRAGQGLNSPLHF. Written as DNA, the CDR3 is TGTGCCAGCAGGGCCGGGCAGGGGTTAAATTCACCCCTCCACTTT.

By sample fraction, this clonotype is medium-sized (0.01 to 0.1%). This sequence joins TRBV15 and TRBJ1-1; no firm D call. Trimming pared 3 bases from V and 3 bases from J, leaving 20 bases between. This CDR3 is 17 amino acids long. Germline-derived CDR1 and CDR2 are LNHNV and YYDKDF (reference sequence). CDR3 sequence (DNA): TGTGCCACCAGCAGGGGCTATGAAGGAGAAGGATACACTGAAGCTTTCTTT. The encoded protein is CATSRGYEGEGYTEAFF.

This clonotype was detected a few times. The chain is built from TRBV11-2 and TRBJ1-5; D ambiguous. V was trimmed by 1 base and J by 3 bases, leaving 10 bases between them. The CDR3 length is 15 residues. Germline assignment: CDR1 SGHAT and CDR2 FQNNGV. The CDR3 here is CASSLASGDNQPQHF. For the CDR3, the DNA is TGTGCCAGCAGCTTAGCATCAGGAGACAATCAGCCCCAGCATTTT.

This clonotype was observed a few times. The CDR3 is CASSLARTKQETQYF. Here the CDR3 DNA reads TGCGCCAGCAGCTTGGCTCGGACCAAACAAGAGACCCAGTACTTC. The chain is built from TRBV5-1 and TRBJ2-5; D unresolved. V was pared by 0 bases and J by 2 bases, with 11 bases between. The V gene's germline CDR1 is SGHRS and CDR2 YFSETQ. CDR3 length: 15 residues. Based on the CDR3 plus reference TRBV5-1 and TRBJ2-5, the full variable domain is KAGVTQTPRYLIKTRGQQVTLSCSPISGHRSVSWYQQTPGQGLQFLFEYFSETQRNKGNFPGRFSGRQFSNSRSEMNVSTLELGDSALYLCASSLARTKQETQYFGPGTRLLVL.

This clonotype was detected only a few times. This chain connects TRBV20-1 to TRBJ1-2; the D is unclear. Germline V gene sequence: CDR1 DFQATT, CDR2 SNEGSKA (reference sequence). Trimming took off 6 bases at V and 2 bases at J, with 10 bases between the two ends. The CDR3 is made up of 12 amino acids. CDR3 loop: CSAVWSNYGYTF. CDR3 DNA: TGCAGTGCCGTCTGGTCGAACTATGGCTACACCTTC.

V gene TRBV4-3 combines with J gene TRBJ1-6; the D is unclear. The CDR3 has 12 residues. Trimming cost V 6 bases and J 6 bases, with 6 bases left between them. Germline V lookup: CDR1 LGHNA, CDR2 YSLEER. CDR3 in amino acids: CASSSANSPLHF. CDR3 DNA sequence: TGCGCCAGCAGTAGTGCTAATTCACCCCTCCACTTT.

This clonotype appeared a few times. The CDR3 sequence is CSARDSGTQDTQYF. In nucleotides, the CDR3 is TGCAGTGCTAGAGATAGCGGGACCCAAGATACGCAGTATTTT. The chain recombines TRBV20-1 with TRBJ2-3, with 8 positions matching TRBD2. J gave up 5 bases and V 0 bases, and 4 bases lay outside the gene matches. The CDR3 runs 14 residues. Germline CDR1 DFQATT, CDR2 SNEGSKA (reference sequence).

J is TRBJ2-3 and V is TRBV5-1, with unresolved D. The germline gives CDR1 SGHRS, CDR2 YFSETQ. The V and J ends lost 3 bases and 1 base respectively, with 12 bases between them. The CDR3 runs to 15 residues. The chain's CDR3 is CASSSTLQGTDTQYF. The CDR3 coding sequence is TGCGCCAGCAGCTCAACATTACAAGGCACAGATACGCAGTATTTT.

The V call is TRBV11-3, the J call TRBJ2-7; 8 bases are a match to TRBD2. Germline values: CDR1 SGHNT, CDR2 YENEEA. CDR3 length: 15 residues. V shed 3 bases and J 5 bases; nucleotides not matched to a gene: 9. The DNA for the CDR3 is TGTGCCAGCAGCTTCTTAAGCGGGAGAGGAGACGAGCAGTACTTC. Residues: CASSFLSGRGDEQYF. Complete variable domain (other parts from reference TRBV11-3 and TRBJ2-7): EAGVVQSPRYKIIEKKQPVAFWCNPISGHNTLYWYLQNLGQGPELLIRYENEEAVDDSQLPKDRFSAERLKGVDSTLKIQPAELGDSAVYLCASSFLSGRGDEQYFGPGTRLTVT.

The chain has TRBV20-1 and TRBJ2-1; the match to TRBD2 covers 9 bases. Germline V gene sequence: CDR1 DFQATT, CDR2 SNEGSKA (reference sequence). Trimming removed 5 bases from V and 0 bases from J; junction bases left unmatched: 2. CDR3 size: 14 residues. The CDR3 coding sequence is TGCAGTGCTGGAGCGGGAGGCTCCTACAATGAGCAGTTCTTC. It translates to CSAGAGGSYNEQFF.

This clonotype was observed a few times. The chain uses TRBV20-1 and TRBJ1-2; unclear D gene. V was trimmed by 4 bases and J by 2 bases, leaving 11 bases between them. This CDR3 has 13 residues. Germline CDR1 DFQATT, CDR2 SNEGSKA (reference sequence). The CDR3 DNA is TGCAGTGCTATAGTCGGAACAAACTATGGCTACACCTTC. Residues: CSAIVGTNYGYTF.

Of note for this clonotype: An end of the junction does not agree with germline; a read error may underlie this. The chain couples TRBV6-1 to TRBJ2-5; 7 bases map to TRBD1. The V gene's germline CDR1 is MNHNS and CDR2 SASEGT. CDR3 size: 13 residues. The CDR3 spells CASSRQGQGTQYF. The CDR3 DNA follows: TGTGCCAGCAGTCGACAGGGCCAAGGGACCCAGTACTTC.

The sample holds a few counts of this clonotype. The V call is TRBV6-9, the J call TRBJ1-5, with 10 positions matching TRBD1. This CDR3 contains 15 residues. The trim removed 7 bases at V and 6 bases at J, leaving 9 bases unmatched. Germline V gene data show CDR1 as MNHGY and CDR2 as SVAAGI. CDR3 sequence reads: CASKIRDRGFQPQHF. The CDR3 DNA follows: TGTGCCAGCAAGATCCGGGACAGGGGTTTTCAGCCCCAGCATTTT.

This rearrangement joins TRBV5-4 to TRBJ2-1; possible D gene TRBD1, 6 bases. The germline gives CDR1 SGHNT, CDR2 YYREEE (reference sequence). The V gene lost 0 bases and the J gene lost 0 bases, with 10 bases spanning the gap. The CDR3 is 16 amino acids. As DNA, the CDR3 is TGTGCCAGCAGCTTGGATGCCAGGGGCTCCTACAATGAGCAGTTCTTC. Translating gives CASSLDARGSYNEQFF.